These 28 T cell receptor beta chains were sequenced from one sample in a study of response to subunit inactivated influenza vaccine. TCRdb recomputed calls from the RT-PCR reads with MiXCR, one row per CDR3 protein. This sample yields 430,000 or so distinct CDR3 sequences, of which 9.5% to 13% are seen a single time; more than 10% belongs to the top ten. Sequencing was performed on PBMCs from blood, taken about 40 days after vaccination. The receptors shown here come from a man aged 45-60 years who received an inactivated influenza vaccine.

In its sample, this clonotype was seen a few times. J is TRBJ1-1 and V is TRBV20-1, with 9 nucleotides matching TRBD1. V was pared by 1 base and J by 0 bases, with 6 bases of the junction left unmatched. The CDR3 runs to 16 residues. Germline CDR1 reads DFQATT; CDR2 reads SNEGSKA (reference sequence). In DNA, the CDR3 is TGCAGTGCTAGAGTGGCCGGGACAGGGATGAACACTGAAGCTTTCTTT. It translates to CSARVAGTGMNTEAFF.

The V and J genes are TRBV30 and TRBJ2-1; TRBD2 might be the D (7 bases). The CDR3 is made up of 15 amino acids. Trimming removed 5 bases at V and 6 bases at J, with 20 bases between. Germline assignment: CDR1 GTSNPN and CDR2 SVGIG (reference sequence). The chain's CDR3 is CAWVAILGGPNEQFF. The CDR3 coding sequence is TGTGCCTGGGTCGCCATCCTCGGGGGGCCCAATGAGCAGTTCTTC.

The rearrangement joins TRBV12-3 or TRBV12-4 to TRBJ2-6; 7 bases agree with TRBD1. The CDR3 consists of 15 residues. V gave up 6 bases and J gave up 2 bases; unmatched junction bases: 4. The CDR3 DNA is TGTGCCAGCAGCCGTGACAGGGCTGGGGCCAACGTCCTGACTTTC. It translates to CASSRDRAGANVLTF.

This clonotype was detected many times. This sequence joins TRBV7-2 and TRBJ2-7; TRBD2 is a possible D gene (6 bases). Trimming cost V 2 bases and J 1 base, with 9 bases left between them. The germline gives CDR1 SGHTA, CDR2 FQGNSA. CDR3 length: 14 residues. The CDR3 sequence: CASSLRRDSYEQYF. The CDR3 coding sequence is TGTGCCAGCAGCTTACGGCGGGATTCCTACGAGCAGTACTTC.

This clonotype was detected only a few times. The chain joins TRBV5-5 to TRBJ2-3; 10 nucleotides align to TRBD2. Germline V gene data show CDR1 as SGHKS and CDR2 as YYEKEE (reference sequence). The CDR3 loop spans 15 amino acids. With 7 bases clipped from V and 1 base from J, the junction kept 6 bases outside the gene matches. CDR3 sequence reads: CASGRGLAGTDTQYF. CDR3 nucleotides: TGTGCCAGCGGACGAGGACTAGCGGGCACAGATACGCAGTATTTT.

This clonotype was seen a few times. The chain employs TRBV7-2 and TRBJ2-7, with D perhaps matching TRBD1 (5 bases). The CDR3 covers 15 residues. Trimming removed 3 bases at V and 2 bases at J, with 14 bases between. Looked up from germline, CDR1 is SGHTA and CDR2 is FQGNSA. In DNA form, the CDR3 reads TGTGCCAGCAGCTTGCGACAGCATTTAGCCTACGAGCAGTACTTC. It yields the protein CASSLRQHLAYEQYF.

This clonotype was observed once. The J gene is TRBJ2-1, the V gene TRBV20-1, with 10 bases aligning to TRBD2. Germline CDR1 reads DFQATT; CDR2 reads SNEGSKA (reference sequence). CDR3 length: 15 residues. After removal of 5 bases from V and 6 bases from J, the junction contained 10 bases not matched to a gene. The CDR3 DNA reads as TGCAGTGCTCACCCGAATAGCGGGGGGATCAATGAGCAGTTCTTC. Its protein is CSAHPNSGGINEQFF.

Here the CDR3 DNA reads TGCAGCGTTTACGCCCCGGGCCACGAGCAGTACTTC. This sequence encodes CSVYAPGHEQYF. The chain joins TRBV29-1 to TRBJ2-7; the D is unclear. Trimming cost V 5 bases and J 5 bases, with 13 bases left between them. The CDR3 consists of 12 residues. Germline V CDR1 and CDR2: SQVTM, ANQGSEA.

The CDR3 nucleotides are TGTGCCAGCAGCTTAGTTTCGGGTATCTCTGGAAACACCATATATTTT. Residues: CASSLVSGISGNTIYF. The chain combines TRBV7-6 with TRBJ1-3; unclear D gene. The length of the CDR3 is 16 residues. The V gene lost 1 base and the J gene lost 0 bases, with 10 bases spanning the gap. Germline CDR1 SGHVS, CDR2 FNYEAQ.

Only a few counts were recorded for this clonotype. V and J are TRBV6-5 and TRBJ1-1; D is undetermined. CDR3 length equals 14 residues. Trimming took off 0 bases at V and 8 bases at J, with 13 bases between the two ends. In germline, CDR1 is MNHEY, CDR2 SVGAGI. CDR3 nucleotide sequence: TGTGCCAGCAGTTACTCGATAGCAGAAAACGAAGCTTTCTTT. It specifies CASSYSIAENEAFF.

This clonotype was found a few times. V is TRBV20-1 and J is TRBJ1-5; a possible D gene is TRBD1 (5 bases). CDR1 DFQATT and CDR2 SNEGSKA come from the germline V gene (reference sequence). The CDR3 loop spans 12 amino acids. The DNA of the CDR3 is TGCAGCGCCTACCGGGGGTGGCCGCCCCAGCATTTT. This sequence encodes CSAYRGWPPQHF.

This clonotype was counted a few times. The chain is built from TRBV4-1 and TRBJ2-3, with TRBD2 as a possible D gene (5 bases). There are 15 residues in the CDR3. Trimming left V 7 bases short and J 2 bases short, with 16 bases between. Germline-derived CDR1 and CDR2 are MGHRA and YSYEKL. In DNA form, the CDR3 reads TGCGCCAGCACCGCATTAGCGACAATCACAGATACGCAGTATTTT. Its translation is CASTALATITDTQYF.

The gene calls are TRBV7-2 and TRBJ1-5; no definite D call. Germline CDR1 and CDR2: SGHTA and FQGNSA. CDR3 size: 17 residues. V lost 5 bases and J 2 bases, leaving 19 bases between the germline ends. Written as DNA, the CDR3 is TGTGCCAGCAGCCTTAGCGGGTTACGGCTCGGCAATCAGCCCCAGCATTTT. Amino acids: CASSLSGLRLGNQPQHF.

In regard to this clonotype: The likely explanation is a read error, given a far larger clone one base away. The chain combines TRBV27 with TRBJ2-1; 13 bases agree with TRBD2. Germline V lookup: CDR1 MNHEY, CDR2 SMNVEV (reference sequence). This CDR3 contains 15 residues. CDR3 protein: CAISLGLAGVNEQFF. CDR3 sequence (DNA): TGTGCCATCAGTTTAGGACTAGCGGGAGTCAATGAGCAGTTCTTC.

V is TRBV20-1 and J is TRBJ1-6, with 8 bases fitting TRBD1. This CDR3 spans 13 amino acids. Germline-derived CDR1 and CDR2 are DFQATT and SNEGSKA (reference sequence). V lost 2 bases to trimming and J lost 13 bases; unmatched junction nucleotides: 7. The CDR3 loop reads CSARRDRTGPLHF. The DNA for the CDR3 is TGCAGTGCTAGAAGGGACAGGACCGGCCCCCTCCACTTT.

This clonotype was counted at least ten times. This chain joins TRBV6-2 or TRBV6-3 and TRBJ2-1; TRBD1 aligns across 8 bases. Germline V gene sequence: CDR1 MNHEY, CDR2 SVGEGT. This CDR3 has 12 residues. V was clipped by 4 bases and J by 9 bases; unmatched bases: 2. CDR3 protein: CASSSQGGEQFF. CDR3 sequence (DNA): TGTGCCAGCAGTTCACAGGGGGGTGAGCAGTTCTTC.

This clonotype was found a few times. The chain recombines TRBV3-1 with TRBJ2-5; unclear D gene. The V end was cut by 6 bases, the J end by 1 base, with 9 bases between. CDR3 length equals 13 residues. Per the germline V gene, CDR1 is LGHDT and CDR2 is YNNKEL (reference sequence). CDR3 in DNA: TGTGCCAGCAGTCAGACCCTCCAAGAGACCCAGTACTTC. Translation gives CASSQTLQETQYF.

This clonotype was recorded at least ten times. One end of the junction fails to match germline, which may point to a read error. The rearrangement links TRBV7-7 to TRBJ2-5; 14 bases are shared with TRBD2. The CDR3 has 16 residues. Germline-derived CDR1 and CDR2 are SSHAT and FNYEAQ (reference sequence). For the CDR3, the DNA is TGTGCTAGCAGCTGGGGACTAGCGGGGGATAAAGAGACCCAGTACTTC. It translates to CASSWGLAGDKETQYF.

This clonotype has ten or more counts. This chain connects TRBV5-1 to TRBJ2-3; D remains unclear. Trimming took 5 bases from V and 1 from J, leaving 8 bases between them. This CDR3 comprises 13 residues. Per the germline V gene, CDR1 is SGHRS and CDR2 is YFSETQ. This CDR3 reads CASSSLGTDTQYF. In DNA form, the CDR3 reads TGCGCCAGCAGTTCTTTAGGCACAGATACGCAGTATTTT.

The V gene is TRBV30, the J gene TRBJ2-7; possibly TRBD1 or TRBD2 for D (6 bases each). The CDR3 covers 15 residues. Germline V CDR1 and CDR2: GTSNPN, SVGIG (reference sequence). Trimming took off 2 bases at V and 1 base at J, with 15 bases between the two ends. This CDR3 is CAWSPGAARSYEQYF. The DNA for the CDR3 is TGTGCCTGGAGTCCGGGGGCCGCACGGTCCTACGAGCAGTACTTC.

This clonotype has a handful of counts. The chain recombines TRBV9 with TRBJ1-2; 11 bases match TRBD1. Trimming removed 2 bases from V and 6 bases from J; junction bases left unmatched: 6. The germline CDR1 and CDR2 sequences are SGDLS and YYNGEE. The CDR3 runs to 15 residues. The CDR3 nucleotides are TGTGCCAGCAGCGTCACGGGGACAGGGGGTGATGGCTACACCTTC. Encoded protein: CASSVTGTGGDGYTF.

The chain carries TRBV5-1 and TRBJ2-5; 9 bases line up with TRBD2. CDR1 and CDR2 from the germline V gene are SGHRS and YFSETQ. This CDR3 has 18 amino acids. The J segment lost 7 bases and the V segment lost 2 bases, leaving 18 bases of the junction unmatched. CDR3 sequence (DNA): TGCGCCAGCAGCTTAGTAGGTGCCGAGCGGGGGGACTCGGGGACCCAGTACTTC. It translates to CASSLVGAERGDSGTQYF.

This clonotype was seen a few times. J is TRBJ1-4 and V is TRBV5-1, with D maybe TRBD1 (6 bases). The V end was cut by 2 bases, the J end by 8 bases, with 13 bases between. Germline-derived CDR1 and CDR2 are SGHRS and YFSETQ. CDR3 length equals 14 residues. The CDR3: CASSFRGSEEKLFF. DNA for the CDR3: TGCGCCAGCAGCTTTAGGGGGAGTGAGGAAAAACTGTTTTTT.

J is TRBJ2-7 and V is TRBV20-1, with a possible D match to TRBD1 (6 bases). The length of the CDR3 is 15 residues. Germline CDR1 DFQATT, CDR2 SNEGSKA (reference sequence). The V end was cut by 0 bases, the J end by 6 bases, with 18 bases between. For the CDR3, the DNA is TGCAGTGCTAGAGATGAGCAGGGGAAAATGGGCGAGCAGTACTTC. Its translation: CSARDEQGKMGEQYF.

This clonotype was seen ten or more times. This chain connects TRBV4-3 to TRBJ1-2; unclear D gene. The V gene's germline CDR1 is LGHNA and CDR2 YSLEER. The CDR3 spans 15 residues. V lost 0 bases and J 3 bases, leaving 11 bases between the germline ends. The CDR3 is CASSQDSGRDYGYTF. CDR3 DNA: TGCGCCAGCAGCCAAGATAGCGGCCGGGACTATGGCTACACCTTC.

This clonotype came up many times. The CDR3 DNA follows: TGTGCCAGCAGTGTTCTATACGAGCAGTACTTC. Residues: CASSVLYEQYF. The rearrangement joins TRBV25-1 to TRBJ2-7; D remains unclear. Germline V gives CDR1 MGHDK, CDR2 SYGVNS. V was cut by 4 bases and J by 4 bases, with 5 bases left in between. The CDR3 loop spans 11 amino acids.

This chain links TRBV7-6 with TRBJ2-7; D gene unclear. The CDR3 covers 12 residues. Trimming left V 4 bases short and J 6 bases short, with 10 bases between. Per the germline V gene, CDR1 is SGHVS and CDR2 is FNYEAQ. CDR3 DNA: TGTGCCAGCAGCTCCCTAGGGTTCGAGCAGTACTTC. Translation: CASSSLGFEQYF.

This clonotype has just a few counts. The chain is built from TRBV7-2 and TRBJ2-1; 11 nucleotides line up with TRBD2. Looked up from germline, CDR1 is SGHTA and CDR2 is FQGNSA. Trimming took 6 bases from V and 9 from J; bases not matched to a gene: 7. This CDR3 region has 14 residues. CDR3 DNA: TGTGCCAGCAGGGCTAGCGGGAGGAGAGGTGAGCAGTTCTTC. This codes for CASRASGRRGEQFF. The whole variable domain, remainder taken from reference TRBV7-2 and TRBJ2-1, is GAGVSQSPSNKVTEKGKDVELRCDPISGHTALYWYRQSLGQGLEFLIYFQGNSAPDKSGLPSDRFSAERTGGSVSTLTIQRTQQEDSAVYLCASRASGRRGEQFFGPGTRLTVL.